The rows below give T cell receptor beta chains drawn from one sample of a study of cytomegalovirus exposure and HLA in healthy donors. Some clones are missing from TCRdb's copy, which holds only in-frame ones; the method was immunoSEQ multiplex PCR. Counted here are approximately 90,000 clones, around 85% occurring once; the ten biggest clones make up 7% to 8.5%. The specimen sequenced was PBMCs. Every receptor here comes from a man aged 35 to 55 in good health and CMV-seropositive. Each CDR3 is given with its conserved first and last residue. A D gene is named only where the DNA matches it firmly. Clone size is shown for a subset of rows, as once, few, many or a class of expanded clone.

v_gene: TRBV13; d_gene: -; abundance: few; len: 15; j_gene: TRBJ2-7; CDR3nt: TGTGCCAGCACCCTACAGGGAATACTAATTGGGGAGCAGTACTTC; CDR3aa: CASTLQGILIGEQYF
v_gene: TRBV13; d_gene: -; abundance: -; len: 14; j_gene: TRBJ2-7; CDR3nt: TGTGCCAGCAGCTTAGGAAGCGGCTCCTACGAGCAGTACTTC; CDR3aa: CASSLGSGSYEQYF
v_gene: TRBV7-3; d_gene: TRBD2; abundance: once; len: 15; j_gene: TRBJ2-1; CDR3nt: TGTGCCAGCAGCTATCTAGCGGGGGGTTTTGGTGAGCAGTTCTTC; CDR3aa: CASSYLAGGFGEQFF
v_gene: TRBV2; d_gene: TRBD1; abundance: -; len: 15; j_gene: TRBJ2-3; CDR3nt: TGTGCCAGCAAGCTAGACAGGGGTAAGACAGATACGCAGTATTTT; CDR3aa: CASKLDRGKTDTQYF
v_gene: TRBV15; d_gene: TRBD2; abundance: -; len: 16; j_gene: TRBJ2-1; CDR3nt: TGTGCCACCAGCAGGAAGCGGGAGGGATCCTACAATGAGCAGTTCTTC; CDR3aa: CATSRKREGSYNEQFF
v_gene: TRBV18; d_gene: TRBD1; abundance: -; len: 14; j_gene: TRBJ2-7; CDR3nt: TGTGCCAGCAAGGAGCAGGGGGCCTCGGACGAGCAGTACTTC; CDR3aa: CASKEQGASDEQYF
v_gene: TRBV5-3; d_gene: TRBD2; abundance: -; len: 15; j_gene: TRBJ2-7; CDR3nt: TGTGCCAGAAGCCTAGCGGGAGCTCCCCTTTACGAGCAGTACTTC; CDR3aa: CARSLAGAPLYEQYF
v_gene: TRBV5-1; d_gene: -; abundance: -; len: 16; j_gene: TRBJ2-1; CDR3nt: TGCGCCAGCAGCTTGGACCGGGGAATATCTTACAATGAGCAGTTCTTC; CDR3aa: CASSLDRGISYNEQFF
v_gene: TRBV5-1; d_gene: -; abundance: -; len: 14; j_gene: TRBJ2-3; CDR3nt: TGCGCCAGCCATATGGCGGGGGCCACAGATACGCAGTATTTT; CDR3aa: CASHMAGATDTQYF
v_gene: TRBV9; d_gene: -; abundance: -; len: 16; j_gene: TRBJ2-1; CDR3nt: TGTGCCAGCAGCGTAGTGGGGCAGGGTGGGATAAATGAGCAGTTCTTC; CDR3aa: CASSVVGQGGINEQFF
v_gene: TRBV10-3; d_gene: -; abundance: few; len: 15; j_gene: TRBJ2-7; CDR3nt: TGTGCCATCAGTGAGGTCCCAGGACAGAGATACGAGCAGTACTTC; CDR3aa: CAISEVPGQRYEQYF